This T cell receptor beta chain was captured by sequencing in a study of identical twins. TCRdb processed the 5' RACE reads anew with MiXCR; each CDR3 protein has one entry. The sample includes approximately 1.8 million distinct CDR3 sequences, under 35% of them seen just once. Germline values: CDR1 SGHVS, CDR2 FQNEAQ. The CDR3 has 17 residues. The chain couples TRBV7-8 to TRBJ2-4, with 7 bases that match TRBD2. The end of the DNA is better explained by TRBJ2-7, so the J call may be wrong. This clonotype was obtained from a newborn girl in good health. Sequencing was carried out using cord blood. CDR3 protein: CASSLASLGRGIYEQYF. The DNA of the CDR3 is TGTGCCAGCAGCTTAGCGTCTTTAGGGAGGGGAATCTACGAGCAGTACTTC.